A selection of T cell receptor beta chains follows, all from one sample in a study of cytomegalovirus exposure and HLA in healthy donors. TCRdb's copy holds only in-frame clones and misses some; the assay was immunoSEQ multiplex PCR. The sample lists 170,000 or so clones, about 86% occurring once. Sequencing was carried out using PBMCs. The receptor set was obtained from a woman younger than 45 in good health and CMV-seronegative. The CDR3 runs from the conserved cysteine through the conserved F or W. Fields, in order: J gene, D gene, V gene, clone size, CDR3 DNA, CDR3 protein. D genes are given only for firm matches. Rows give clone size only sometimes, using once, few, many, or a class for an expanded clone.

J: TRBJ2-7; D: -; V: TRBV2; size: few; DNA: TGTGCCAGCAGTGTTAGTAACTACGAGCAGTACTTC; CDR3: CASSVSNYEQYF
J: TRBJ1-5; D: -; V: TRBV7-6; size: -; DNA: TGTGCCAGCAGCCCCTGGACGGACGACAGCTGGCCCCAGCATTTT; CDR3: CASSPWTDDSWPQHF
J: TRBJ1-2; D: TRBD1; V: TRBV28; size: -; DNA: TGTGCCAGCAGCCGGGACAGTAACTATGGCTACACCTTC; CDR3: CASSRDSNYGYTF
J: TRBJ2-3; D: -; V: TRBV7-9; size: -; DNA: TGTGCCAGCAGCTCTTTAGGCACAGATACGCAGTATTTT; CDR3: CASSSLGTDTQYF
J: TRBJ1-5; D: TRBD1; V: TRBV5-4; size: few; DNA: TGTGCCAGCAGCTTTGGGGGACAGGGAAAGAATCAGCCCCAGCATTTT; CDR3: CASSFGGQGKNQPQHF
J: TRBJ1-3; D: -; V: TRBV18; size: -; DNA: TGTGCCAGCTCACCCACAGGGCAGCAGAGCGGAAACACCATATATTTT; CDR3: CASSPTGQQSGNTIYF
J: TRBJ2-5; D: TRBD2; V: TRBV9; size: -; DNA: TGTGCCAGCAGCGTATCGGGACTAGCGGGACGGGAGACCCAGTACTTC; CDR3: CASSVSGLAGRETQYF
J: TRBJ2-1; D: TRBD2; V: TRBV7-2; size: -; DNA: TGTGCCAGCAGCTTCAACTCGGGACTAGTGGGGTACAATGAGCAGTTCTTC; CDR3: CASSFNSGLVGYNEQFF
J: TRBJ2-7; D: -; V: TRBV28; size: -; DNA: TGTGCCAGCAGTTTGGGGCTCGGGGGTTTGGGGTTGTCCCTCTACGAGCAGTACTTC; CDR3: CASSLGLGGLGLSLYEQYF
J: TRBJ2-7; D: TRBD2; V: TRBV11-1; size: -; DNA: TGTGCCAGCAGCTTGACTAGCGGGAGACCCTACGAGCAGTACTTC; CDR3: CASSLTSGRPYEQYF
J: TRBJ2-5; D: -; V: TRBV2; size: -; DNA: TGTGCCAGCAGTGAATGGCCGGAAGGGGCAGGGGAGGAGACCCAGTACTTC; CDR3: CASSEWPEGAGEETQYF
J: TRBJ1-5; D: -; V: TRBV28; size: -; DNA: TGTGCCAGCAGTTTATTCAGGGGTGAAAGCAATCAGCCCCAGCATTTT; CDR3: CASSLFRGESNQPQHF
J: TRBJ1-6; D: -; V: TRBV18; size: -; DNA: TGTGCCAGCTCCCCGACAGGTGGATATAATTCACCCCTCCACTTT; CDR3: CASSPTGGYNSPLHF
J: TRBJ1-2; D: -; V: TRBV7-3; size: -; DNA: TGTGCCAGCAGCTCCACTCCTGGACAGAATCCTAACTATGGCTACACCTTC; CDR3: CASSSTPGQNPNYGYTF
J: TRBJ1-2; D: TRBD1; V: TRBV6-5; size: -; DNA: TGTGCCAGCAGTTGGGGACAGGGGATAGGCAGCTATGGCTACACCTTC; CDR3: CASSWGQGIGSYGYTF
J: TRBJ2-5; D: -; V: TRBV10-3; size: -; DNA: TGTGCCATCAGTGAGTCAGGGAGCGAAGAGACCCAGTACTTC; CDR3: CAISESGSEETQYF
J: TRBJ2-1; D: TRBD2; V: TRBV7-3; size: -; DNA: TGTGCCAGCAGCCCCTTAGCGGGAGCCAGTAATGAGCAGTTCTTC; CDR3: CASSPLAGASNEQFF
J: TRBJ1-2; D: -; V: TRBV5-1; size: -; DNA: TGCGCCAGCAGCTTGTCTGTGAACTATGGCTACACCTTC; CDR3: CASSLSVNYGYTF
J: TRBJ2-7; D: TRBD2; V: TRBV4-1; size: -; DNA: TGCGCCAGCAGCCAAGTTGCTAGCGGGAGGAGTTACGAGCAGTACTTC; CDR3: CASSQVASGRSYEQYF
J: TRBJ1-2; D: -; V: TRBV7-2; size: -; DNA: TGTGCCAGCAGTCAGGGCCTAACTAACTATGGCTACACCTTC; CDR3: CASSQGLTNYGYTF
J: TRBJ2-7; D: TRBD1; V: TRBV6-5; size: -; DNA: TGTGCCAGCAGCCGCTCAGCCGGGACAGGGATCGAGCAGTACTTC; CDR3: CASSRSAGTGIEQYF
J: TRBJ1-5; D: -; V: TRBV19; size: -; DNA: TGTGCCAGTAGTATAGTTCATCGGAGCAATCAGCCCCAGCATTTT; CDR3: CASSIVHRSNQPQHF